This T cell receptor (beta chain) was found in a study of T cell responses to AZD1222 COVID-19 vaccine. The study, taken as a whole, reports: The donor cohort was predominantly white British with a female majority, and clonal diversity may have been underestimated. Two doses of AZD1222 preceded a rise in Spike-specific TCR breadth and depth. Baseline antibody screening turned up just six seropositive AZD1222 recipients.

Trimming pared 6 bases from V and 1 base from J, leaving 9 bases between. The CDR3 runs to 14 residues. Germline V gene lookup returns CDR1 SNHLY and CDR2 FYNNEI. Repertoires were generated with immunoSEQ multiplex PCR, while TCRdb's copy carries only in-frame clones and drops some. The repertoire holds about 160,000 clones, with around 94% as singletons. To note about this clone: Its antigen is still unknown.

The sample here was peripheral blood, taken on day 0 of AZD1222 vaccination. The receptor was isolated from an adult in good health. The chain has TRBV2 and TRBJ2-2, with no clear D. CDR3 bases: TGTGCCAGCAGGACGGGTCTGAACACCGGGGAGCTGTTTTTT. Protein: CASRTGLNTGELFF.